This passage covers 10 T cell receptor beta chains from one sample sequenced in a study of CD8 T cells in ankylosing spondylitis. Study results and caveats: A TCR beta motif of under 10 highly homologous variants appeared characteristic of ankylosing spondylitis blood.

These receptors lack a known antigen. TCRdb re-called the 5' RACE reads through MiXCR, storing one row per CDR3 protein. Among a few hundred thousand distinct CDR3 sequences listed, 7% to 9% were seen once. What was sequenced was blood, either unsorted or a sorted T cell fraction (not recorded which). Every receptor here comes from a male donor with ankylosing spondylitis.

In nucleotides, the CDR3 is TGCAGCGTCGGAGAGACGGGGAGGTCACCCCTCCACTTT. This codes for CSVGETGRSPLHF. This chain links TRBV29-1 with TRBJ1-6; D gene uncertain. CDR1 is SQVTM and CDR2 is ANQGSEA in the germline V gene. The CDR3 is 13 residues long. V dropped 6 bases and J dropped 10 bases, with 16 bases sitting between them.

Ten or more counts support this clonotype. The rearrangement uses TRBV7-9 and TRBJ1-4; D is undetermined. The CDR3 has 16 amino acids. V shed 4 bases and J shed 0 bases, with 12 bases lying between them. Germline lookup yields CDR1 SEHNR and CDR2 FQNEAQ (reference sequence). CDR3 bases: TGTGCCAGCAGCTCGCCTTCTCAAGCAACTAATGAAAAACTGTTTTTT. Protein: CASSSPSQATNEKLFF.

This clonotype has just a few counts. The chain employs TRBV5-4 and TRBJ2-3; D is perhaps TRBD2 (5 bases). The CDR3 is 13 amino acids. Between the trimmed V and J ends, which lost 4 bases and 3 bases, there was a span of 9 bases. Germline assignment: CDR1 SGHNT and CDR2 YYREEE (reference sequence). DNA for the CDR3: TGTGCCAGCAGCCAGGACTTTACAGATACGCAGTATTTT. It codes for CASSQDFTDTQYF.

CDR3 region: CASSGTANNYGYTF. The CDR3 DNA follows: TGTGCCAGCAGCGGGACAGCAAATAACTATGGCTACACCTTC. J is TRBJ1-2 and V is TRBV3-1, with TRBD1 identical over 7 bases. The CDR3 sequence is 14 residues long. Trimming removed 5 bases from V and 1 base from J; junction bases left unmatched: 4. In germline, CDR1 is LGHDT, CDR2 YNNKEL (reference sequence).

This clonotype occurred many times. The chain recombines TRBV20-1 with TRBJ1-2; 7 nucleotides align to TRBD1. The germline V gene encodes CDR1 DFQATT and CDR2 SNEGSKA (reference sequence). Unmatched junction bases numbered 5, after V lost 1 base and J lost 6 bases. This CDR3 has 13 residues. The CDR3 protein is CSARGEGADGYTF. The CDR3 bases are TGCAGTGCTAGAGGAGAGGGGGCGGATGGCTACACCTTC.

V is TRBV21-1 and J is TRBJ1-5. TRBV21-1 is listed as a pseudogene. The CDR3 is made up of 19 amino acids. Here the CDR3 DNA reads TGTGCCAGCAGCAAACCGTCTGGGATTGAGTCGACGGGTGGTGAGCCCCAGCATTTT. Translated, it gives CASSKPSGIESTGGEPQHF.

This clonotype was seen ten or more times. V gene TRBV5-1 combines with J gene TRBJ2-3, with 14 bases matching TRBD2. V dropped 4 bases and J dropped 10; count of bases not matched to a gene: 5. This CDR3 contains 14 residues. Germline CDR1 and CDR2: SGHRS and YFSETQ. The chain's CDR3 is CASSPGLAGAAQYF. CDR3 in DNA: TGCGCCAGCAGCCCGGGACTAGCGGGAGCTGCGCAGTATTTT.

This clonotype was seen a few times. The rearrangement links TRBV7-9 to TRBJ2-5; possibly TRBD1 for D (5 bases). Trimming pared 5 bases from V and 0 bases from J, leaving 13 bases between. Germline values: CDR1 SEHNR, CDR2 FQNEAQ (reference sequence). The CDR3 sequence is 15 residues long. The CDR3 nucleotides are TGTGCCAGCAGCGCCATCGACAGAAACCAAGAGACCCAGTACTTC. Its protein is CASSAIDRNQETQYF.

This clonotype was seen only a few times. The rearrangement joins TRBV7-2 to TRBJ2-2; no definite D call. V lost 7 bases and J 5 bases, leaving 20 bases between the germline ends. The CDR3 has 16 amino acids. CDR1 and CDR2 from the germline V gene are SGHTA and FQGNSA. The CDR3 nucleotides are TGTGCCAGCAACACGCCCGGTCGGCAGCCTACCGGGGAGCTGTTTTTT. This sequence encodes CASNTPGRQPTGELFF.

This CDR3 is CSATGTALDEQYF. DNA of the CDR3: TGCAGTGCCACCGGGACCGCCTTGGACGAGCAGTACTTC. V gene TRBV20-1 combines with J gene TRBJ2-7, with D tentatively TRBD1 or TRBD2 (5 bases each). The CDR3 extends over 13 amino acids. Germline CDR1 and CDR2: DFQATT and SNEGSKA (reference sequence). With 6 bases removed from V and 5 bases from J, the gap between germline ends came to 17 bases.